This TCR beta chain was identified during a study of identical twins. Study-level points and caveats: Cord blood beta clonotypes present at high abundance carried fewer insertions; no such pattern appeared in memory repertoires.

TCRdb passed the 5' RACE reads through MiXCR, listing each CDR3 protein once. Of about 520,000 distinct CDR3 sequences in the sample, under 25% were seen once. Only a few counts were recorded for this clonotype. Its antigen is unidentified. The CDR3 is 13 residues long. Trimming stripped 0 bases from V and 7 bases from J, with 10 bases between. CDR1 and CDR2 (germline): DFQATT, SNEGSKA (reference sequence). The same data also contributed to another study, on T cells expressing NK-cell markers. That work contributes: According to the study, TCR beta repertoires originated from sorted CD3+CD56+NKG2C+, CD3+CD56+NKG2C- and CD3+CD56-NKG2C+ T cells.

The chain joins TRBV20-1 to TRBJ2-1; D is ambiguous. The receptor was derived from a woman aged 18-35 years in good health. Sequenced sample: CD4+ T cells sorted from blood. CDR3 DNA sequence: TGCAGTGCTAGAGACTCGCTAGAAAATGAGCAGTTCTTC. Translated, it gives CSARDSLENEQFF.